This note documents a single T cell receptor (beta chain) sequence. Its antigen is still unknown. Amplification used 60 Vbeta primers and 13 Jbeta primers. Produced via immunoSEQ multiplex PCR; TCRdb's table is partial and in-frame only. The sample records about 97,000 clones, more than 70% being singletons. The sample is drawn from a study of cytomegalovirus exposure and HLA in healthy donors. Study conclusions and caveats: V- and J-gene trimming of TCR beta was linked (in a later analysis) to a missense DCLRE1C variant.

With 3 bases clipped from V and 9 bases from J, the junction kept 3 bases outside the gene matches. Germline V gene sequence: CDR1 SGDLS, CDR2 YYNGEE. The CDR3 is 14 residues long. The sample consisted of PBMCs. The origin of this receptor is a male donor in good health and CMV-seropositive. V and J are TRBV9 and TRBJ1-6; 10 bases align to TRBD1. For the CDR3, the DNA is TGTGCCAGCAGCGCCCGGGACAGGGGTTCACCCCTCCACTTT. It specifies CASSARDRGSPLHF.